The entry below gives a single T cell receptor (beta chain) sequence along with its context. The specificity of this receptor is unknown. No quality values exist for individual bases; no much larger clone is one base distant. The data belong to a study of neurological immune-mediated disorders (dated by TCRdb to between 2019 and 2020). Study-level background: Among the approximately 35 multiple sclerosis patients, relapsing-remitting MS accounted for approximately 31 and secondary progressive MS accounted for 3. Peripheral blood TCR-beta repertoires from HTLV-I-associated myelopathy (HAM/TSP) patients, multiple sclerosis patients and healthy controls were compared by UMI-based sequencing. Longitudinal samples, technical triplicates and paired sorted CD4+ and CD8+ T-cell subsets, alongside PBMC samples, were included among the approximately 99 TCR-beta libraries. The cohort included some 70 subjects: some 14 with HAM/TSP, about 34 with multiple sclerosis, and roughly 20 healthy controls. Overall study outcomes, separate from this receptor: TCR clonal expansion was highest in HAM/TSP patients and lowest in MS patients, with MS patients falling below even healthy controls. No identical CDR3 amino acid sequences were found to be shared among expanded clones across subjects, suggesting that TCR-beta repertoires were private in all groups. Phylogenetic analysis grouped repertoires from 18 of 34 MS patients into a cluster of related CDR3 sequences, suggesting a possible repertoire-level signature. No clinical or MRI features were associated with the MS cluster, and the authors said that larger cohorts are needed.

From cysteine to phenylalanine, the CDR3 is 13 amino acids long. Only the CDR3 portion is preserved as DNA: 39 bases, with reading frame beginning at the first base. The CDR1 and CDR2 encoded by the germline V gene are SGHAT and FQNNGV. Deletion took 5 bases off V and 7 bases off J, with a span of 12 bases between the germline ends. For the unsorted PBMC libraries, 2 million PBMCs were stored in RNAlater at -80 degrees C until RNA extraction and were used to generate the libraries. Multiple sclerosis patients were enrolled in a US clinical protocol evaluating disease progression by magnetic resonance imaging. PBMCs were separated from peripheral blood using Ficoll-Hypaque density gradient centrifugation and then cryopreserved in liquid nitrogen. cDNA synthesis used template-switch 5'RACE with a primer carrying a 10-nucleotide random unique molecular identifier tagging each TCR transcript. Over 180 million TCR-beta sequences, covering 15-18 subjects, were produced in each sequencing run. The RNeasy kit was used to extract total RNA. Using the KAPA Real-time Library Amplification kit, TCR-beta VDJ regions were amplified with primers for the TCR constant region and the 5'RACE anchor. A first PCR added sample indexes and Illumina adaptors, and a second PCR then raised library yield. The roughly 650 bp TCR product was size-selected on a 2% E-gel SizeSelection system after Ampure bead purification. Before pooling, library quality was checked on a Bioanalyzer, concentration was measured with Qubit, and libraries were quantified with the Kapa Library Quantification kit. Libraries were sequenced paired-end 2 x 150 bp on an Illumina HiSeq 2500. To increase sequence diversity, roughly 25-31% phiX was spiked into each library pool. On the study's bioinformatics: The UMI-based MiGEC pipeline processed quality-filtered reads and removed over 80% of raw TCR sequences during error correction. VDJ genes were aligned to IMGT germline references, and clonotypes were defined by unique CDR3 amino acid sequence plus V-J genes. Clonal expansion, Shannon diversity, and CDR3 relatedness (CalcPairwiseDistances, ClusterSamples) were evaluated with VDJtools, and phylogenetic trees were built with CLCbio workbench. Expanded clones were defined as having at least 8 unique UMIs, based on coefficient-of-variation modelling across technical triplicates. TCRdb applied fastp at Q25 and MiXCR to the public reads, then kept only in-frame beta chains. Records with the same CDR3 protein are collapsed into one entry carrying the most frequent genes and DNA. The V and J calls and clone size are TCRdb's, not the authors'. In all, the sample holds approximately 70,000 distinct CDR3 sequences, and approximately 4.6% of those were seen once. The ten largest make up 2% to 2.5% of the sample.

Sequencing was performed on PBMCs. The sequence came from a woman aged 70-85 years with multiple sclerosis. This chain is built from TRBV11-2 and TRBJ2-1; the D segment cannot be called with confidence. The CDR3 reads CASSPPVGNEQFF. The nucleotides read TGTGCCAGCAGCCCCCCCGTCGGAAATGAGCAGTTCTTC.